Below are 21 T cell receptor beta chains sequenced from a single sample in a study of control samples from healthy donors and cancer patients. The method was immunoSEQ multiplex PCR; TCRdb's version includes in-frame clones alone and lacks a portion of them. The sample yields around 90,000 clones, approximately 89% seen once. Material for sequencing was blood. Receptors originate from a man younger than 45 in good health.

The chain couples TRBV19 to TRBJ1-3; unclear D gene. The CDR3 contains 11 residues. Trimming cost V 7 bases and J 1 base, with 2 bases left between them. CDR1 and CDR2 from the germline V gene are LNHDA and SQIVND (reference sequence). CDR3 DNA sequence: TGTGCCAGTATTTCTGGAAACACCATATATTTT. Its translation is CASISGNTIYF.

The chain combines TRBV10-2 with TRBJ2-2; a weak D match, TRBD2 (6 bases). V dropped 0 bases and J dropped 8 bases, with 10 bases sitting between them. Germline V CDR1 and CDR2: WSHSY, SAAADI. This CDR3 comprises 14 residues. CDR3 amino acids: CASSESGAGGELFF. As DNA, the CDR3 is TGCGCCAGCAGTGAGTCTGGGGCGGGGGGGGAGCTGTTTTTT.

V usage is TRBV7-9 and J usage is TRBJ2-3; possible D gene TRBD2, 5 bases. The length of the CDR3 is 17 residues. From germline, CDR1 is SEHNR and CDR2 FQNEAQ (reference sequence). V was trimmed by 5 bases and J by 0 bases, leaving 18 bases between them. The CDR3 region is CASSPGGLARSTDTQYF. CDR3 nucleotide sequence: TGTGCCAGCAGCCCCGGCGGTCTAGCTCGAAGCACAGATACGCAGTATTTT.

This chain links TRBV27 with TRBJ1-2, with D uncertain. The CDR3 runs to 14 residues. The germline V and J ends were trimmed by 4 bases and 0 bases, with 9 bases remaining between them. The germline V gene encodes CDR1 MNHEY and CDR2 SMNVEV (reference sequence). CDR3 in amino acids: CASSWDGANYGYTF. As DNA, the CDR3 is TGTGCCAGCAGTTGGGATGGAGCTAACTATGGCTACACCTTC.

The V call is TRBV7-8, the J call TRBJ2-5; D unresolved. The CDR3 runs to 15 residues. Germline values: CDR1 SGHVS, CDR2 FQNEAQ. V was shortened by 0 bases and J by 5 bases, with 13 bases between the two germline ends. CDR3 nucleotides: TGTGCCAGCAGCTTAGCCGGGCCCCCGGCGGAGACCCAGTACTTC. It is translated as CASSLAGPPAETQYF.

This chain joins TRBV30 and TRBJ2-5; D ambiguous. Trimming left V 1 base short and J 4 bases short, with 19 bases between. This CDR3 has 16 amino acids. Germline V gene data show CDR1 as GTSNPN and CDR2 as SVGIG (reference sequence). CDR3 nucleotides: TGTGCCTGGAGTGGTGGGGTTTTGGGAAGGAGAGAGACCCAGTACTTC. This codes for CAWSGGVLGRRETQYF. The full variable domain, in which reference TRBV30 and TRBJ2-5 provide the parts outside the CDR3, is SQTIHQWPATLVQPVGSPLSLECTVEGTSNPNLYWYRQAAGRGLQLLFYSVGIGQISSEVPQNLSASRPQDRQFILSSKKLLLSDSGFYLCAWSGGVLGRRETQYFGPGTRLLVL.

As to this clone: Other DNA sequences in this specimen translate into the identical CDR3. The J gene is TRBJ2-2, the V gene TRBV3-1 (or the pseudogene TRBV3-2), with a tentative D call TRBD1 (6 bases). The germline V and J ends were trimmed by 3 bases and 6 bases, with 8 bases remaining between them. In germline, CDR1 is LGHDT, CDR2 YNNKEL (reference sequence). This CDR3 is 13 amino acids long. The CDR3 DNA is TGTGCCAGCAGCCAGCAGGGGTCCGGGGAGCTGTTTTTT. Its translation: CASSQQGSGELFF.

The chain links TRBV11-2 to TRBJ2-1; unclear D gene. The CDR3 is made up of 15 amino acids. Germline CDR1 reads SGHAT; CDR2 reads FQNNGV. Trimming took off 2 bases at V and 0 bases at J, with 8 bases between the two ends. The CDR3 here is CASSLTGSSYNEQFF. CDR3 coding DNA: TGTGCCAGCAGCTTAACCGGAAGCTCCTACAATGAGCAGTTCTTC.

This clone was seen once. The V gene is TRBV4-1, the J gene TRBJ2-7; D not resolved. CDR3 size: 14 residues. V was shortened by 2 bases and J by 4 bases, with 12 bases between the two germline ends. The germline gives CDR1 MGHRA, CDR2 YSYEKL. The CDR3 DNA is TGCGCCAGCAGCCAATCCTCAGGTATATACGAGCAGTACTTC. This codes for CASSQSSGIYEQYF.

The CDR3 region is CASTTFGGNGELFF. DNA for the CDR3: TGTGCCAGCACTACATTTGGAGGGAACGGGGAGCTGTTTTTT. The rearrangement links TRBV6-5 to TRBJ2-2; TRBD2 might be the D (6 bases). V dropped 7 bases and J dropped 7 bases, with 16 bases sitting between them. Germline lookup yields CDR1 MNHEY and CDR2 SVGAGI. This CDR3 region has 14 residues.

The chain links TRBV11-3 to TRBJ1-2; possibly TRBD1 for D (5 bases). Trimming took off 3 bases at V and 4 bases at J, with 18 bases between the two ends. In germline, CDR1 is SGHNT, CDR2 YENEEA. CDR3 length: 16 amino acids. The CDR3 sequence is CASSFVQSPRGYGYTF. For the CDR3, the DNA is TGTGCCAGCAGCTTTGTTCAATCCCCGAGGGGCTATGGCTACACCTTC.

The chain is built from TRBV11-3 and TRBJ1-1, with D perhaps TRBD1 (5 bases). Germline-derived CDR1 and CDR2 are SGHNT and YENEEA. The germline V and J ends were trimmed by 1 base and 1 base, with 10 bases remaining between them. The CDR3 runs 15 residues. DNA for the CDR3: TGTGCCAGCAGCTTAGGGGGGGTAAGGAACACTGAAGCTTTCTTT. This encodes CASSLGGVRNTEAFF.

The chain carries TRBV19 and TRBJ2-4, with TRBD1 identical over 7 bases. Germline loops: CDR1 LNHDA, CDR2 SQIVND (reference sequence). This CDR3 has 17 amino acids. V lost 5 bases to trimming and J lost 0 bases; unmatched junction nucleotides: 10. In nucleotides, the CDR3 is TGTGCCAGTAGTCGGACAGGCCTTGTTATAGCCAAAAACATTCAGTACTTC. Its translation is CASSRTGLVIAKNIQYF.

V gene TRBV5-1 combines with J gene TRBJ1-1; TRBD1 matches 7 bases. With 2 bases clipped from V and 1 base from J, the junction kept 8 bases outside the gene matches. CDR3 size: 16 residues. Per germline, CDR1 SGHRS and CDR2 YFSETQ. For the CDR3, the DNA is TGCGCCAGCAGCTTCGCGACAGGGTTGGCGAACACTGAAGCTTTCTTT. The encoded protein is CASSFATGLANTEAFF.

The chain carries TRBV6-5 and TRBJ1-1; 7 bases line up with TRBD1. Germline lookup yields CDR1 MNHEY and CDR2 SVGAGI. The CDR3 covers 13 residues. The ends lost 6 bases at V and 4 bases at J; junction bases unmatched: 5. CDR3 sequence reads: CASSDYRGTEAFF. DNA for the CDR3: TGTGCCAGCAGCGATTACAGGGGCACTGAAGCTTTCTTT.

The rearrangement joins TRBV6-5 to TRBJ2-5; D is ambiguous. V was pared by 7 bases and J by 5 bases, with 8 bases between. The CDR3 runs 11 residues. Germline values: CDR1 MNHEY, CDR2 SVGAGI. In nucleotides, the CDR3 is TGTGCCAGCACCTCCAAGGAGACCCAGTACTTC. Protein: CASTSKETQYF.

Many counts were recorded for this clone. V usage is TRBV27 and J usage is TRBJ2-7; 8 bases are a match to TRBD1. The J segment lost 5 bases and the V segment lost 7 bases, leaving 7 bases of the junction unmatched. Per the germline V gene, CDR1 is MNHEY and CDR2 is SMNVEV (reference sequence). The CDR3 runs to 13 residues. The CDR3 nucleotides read TGTGCCAGCAAACGGGCAGGGGGCGACGAGCAGTACGTC. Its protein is CASKRAGGDEQYV.

CDR3 bases: TGTGCCAGCAGCCAGACCCCAGGGGACTATGGCTACACCTTC. Translated, it gives CASSQTPGDYGYTF. The chain links TRBV3-1 (or the pseudogene TRBV3-2) to TRBJ1-2, with a weak D call TRBD1 (6 bases). This CDR3 spans 14 amino acids. Germline V gene lookup returns CDR1 LGHDT and CDR2 YNNKEL (reference sequence). The V and J ends lost 3 bases and 3 bases respectively, with 11 bases between them.

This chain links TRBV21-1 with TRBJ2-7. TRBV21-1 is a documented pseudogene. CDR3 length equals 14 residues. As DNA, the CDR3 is TGTGCCAGCAGCTCCACCCCCCTGTCCTACGAGCAGTACGTC. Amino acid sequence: CASSSTPLSYEQYV.

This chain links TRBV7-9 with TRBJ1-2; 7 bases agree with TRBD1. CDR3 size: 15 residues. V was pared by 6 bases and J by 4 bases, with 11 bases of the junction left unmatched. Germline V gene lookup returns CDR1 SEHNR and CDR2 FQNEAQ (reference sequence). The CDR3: CASRPPMRTGYGYTF. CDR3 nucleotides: TGTGCCAGCAGACCCCCGATGAGGACAGGCTATGGCTACACCTTC. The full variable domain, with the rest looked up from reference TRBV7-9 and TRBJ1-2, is DTGVSQNPRHKITKRGQNVTFRCDPISEHNRLYWYRQTLGQGPEFLTYFQNEAQLEKSRLLSDRFSAERPKGSFSTLEIQRTEQGDSAMYLCASRPPMRTGYGYTFGSGTRLTVV.

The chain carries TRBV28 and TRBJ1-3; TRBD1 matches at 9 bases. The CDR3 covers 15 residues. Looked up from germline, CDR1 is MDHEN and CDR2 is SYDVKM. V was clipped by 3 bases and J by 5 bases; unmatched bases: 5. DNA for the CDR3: TGTGCCAGCAGTTTCGGGGGACAGGGCAGAAACACCATATATTTT. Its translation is CASSFGGQGRNTIYF.